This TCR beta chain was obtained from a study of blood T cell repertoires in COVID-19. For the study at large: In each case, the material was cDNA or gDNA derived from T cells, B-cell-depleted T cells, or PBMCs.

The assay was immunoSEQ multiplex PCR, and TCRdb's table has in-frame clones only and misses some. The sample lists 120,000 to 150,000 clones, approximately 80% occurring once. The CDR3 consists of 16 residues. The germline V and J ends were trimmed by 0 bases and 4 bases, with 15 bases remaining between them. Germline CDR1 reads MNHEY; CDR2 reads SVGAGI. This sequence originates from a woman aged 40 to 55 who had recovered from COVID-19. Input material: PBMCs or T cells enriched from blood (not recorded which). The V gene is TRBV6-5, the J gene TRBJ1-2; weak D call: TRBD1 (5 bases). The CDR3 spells CASSYSWRDRIYGYTF. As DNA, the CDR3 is TGTGCCAGCAGTTACTCTTGGAGGGACCGGATCTATGGCTACACCTTC.